This T cell receptor beta chain was recovered during a study of cytomegalovirus exposure and HLA in healthy donors. In the study overall: A subsequent analysis stated that the 120 or so validation repertoires were run on the same platform as the approximately 610 first-cohort repertoires.

V lost 8 bases and J 10 bases, leaving 27 bases between the germline ends. Germline values: CDR1 SNHLY, CDR2 FYNNEI. This CDR3 has 16 amino acids. Only in-frame clones appear in the TCRdb table, and some are missing; sequencing was by immunoSEQ multiplex PCR. The sample carries under 250,000 clones, around 78% recorded once. The chain uses TRBV2 and TRBJ2-1; D is unresolved. The sequence was collected from a woman aged 18-35 years in good health and CMV-seronegative. Sequenced input: PBMCs. The CDR3: CASRPRLAPGDGEQFF. CDR3 nucleotide sequence: TGTGCCAGCCGCCCGAGATTGGCCCCCGGTGATGGCGAGCAGTTCTTC.